The TCR beta chain described here comes from a study of T cells in Graves' hyperthyroidism and ophthalmopathy. General study results and limits: Most expanded thyroid clonotypes above 0.001 recurred in blood.

RNA transcripts yielded amplified TCR beta CDR3 regions. The HTBI primer set drove a first-round RT-PCR of the TCR CDR3. TCRdb re-analysed the multiplex PCR reads in MiXCR, keeping a single row per CDR3 protein. In the table there are about 590,000 distinct CDR3 sequences, around 14% of which are singletons. This clonotype was recorded a few times. Its antigen remains unidentified. Subjects aged 18 to 65 presented with newly diagnosed hyperthyroidism of less than 2 months' duration. The TCR was taken from a woman in her 30s with Graves' hyperthyroidism. Specimen: blood.

The CDR3 loop is CASSRTQDSPYEQYF. CDR3 bases: TGCGCCAGCAGCCGAACACAAGACAGTCCATACGAGCAGTACTTC. The rearrangement uses TRBV4-1 and TRBJ2-7; D is possibly TRBD1 (5 bases). The CDR3 runs to 15 residues. Looked up from germline, CDR1 is MGHRA and CDR2 is YSYEKL. The germline V and J ends were trimmed by 4 bases and 4 bases, with 17 bases remaining between them.